This T cell receptor (beta chain) was recovered during a study of T cell responses to AZD1222 COVID-19 vaccine. The study's findings and limits: Females outnumbered males among donors, who were mostly white British; clonal diversity was possibly underestimated. Unmutated variant regions reportedly attract nearly half of all spike-specific TCRs.

Remarks on this clone: Its antigen is unknown.

The protocol was immunoSEQ multiplex PCR, while the TCRdb copy is restricted to in-frame clones and leaves out a portion. The sample lists 65,000 to 70,000 clones, 83% occurring once. With 5 bases clipped from V and 6 bases from J, the junction kept 11 bases outside the gene matches. Germline values: CDR1 SGHAT, CDR2 FQNNGV. The CDR3 has 15 residues. The rearrangement joins TRBV11-2 to TRBJ2-5; 8 bases fit TRBD2. The source was peripheral blood, collected 28 days after the second AZD1222 dose. The receptor's source is an adult who received the AZD1222 COVID-19 vaccine. The CDR3 loop is CASSISYPGGQTQYF. The DNA for the CDR3 is TGTGCCAGCAGCATATCCTACCCGGGGGGGCAGACCCAGTACTTC.